This T cell receptor (beta chain) appears in the sequencing data of a study of Ad26.COV2.S vaccination and SARS-CoV-2 variants. The table came from immunoSEQ multiplex PCR; TCRdb's copy has only in-frame clones and leaves some out. The data contain 300,000 to 450,000 clones, 80% to 90% of them singletons. Treatment defined: approximately 18 received Ad26.COV2.S at low or high dose, single or two shots; roughly 5 received placebo; per-sample allocation not given. It was on day 63 after the first vaccine or placebo injection that samples were taken. This specimen consisted of peripheral blood, obtained in a trial of Ad26.COV2.S vaccine versus placebo. The TCR sequence derives from a person between 18 and 65 years old who received the Ad26.COV2.S COVID-19 vaccine or a placebo.

CDR3 in amino acids: CASSPPGEDNQPQHF. For the CDR3, the DNA is TGTGCCAGCTCACCACCAGGGGAAGACAATCAGCCCCAGCATTTT. The chain links TRBV18 to TRBJ1-5; D might be TRBD1 (5 bases). The germline V gene encodes CDR1 KGHSH and CDR2 LQKENI. The length of the CDR3 is 15 residues. Between the trimmed V and J ends, which lost 0 bases and 3 bases, there was a span of 9 bases.